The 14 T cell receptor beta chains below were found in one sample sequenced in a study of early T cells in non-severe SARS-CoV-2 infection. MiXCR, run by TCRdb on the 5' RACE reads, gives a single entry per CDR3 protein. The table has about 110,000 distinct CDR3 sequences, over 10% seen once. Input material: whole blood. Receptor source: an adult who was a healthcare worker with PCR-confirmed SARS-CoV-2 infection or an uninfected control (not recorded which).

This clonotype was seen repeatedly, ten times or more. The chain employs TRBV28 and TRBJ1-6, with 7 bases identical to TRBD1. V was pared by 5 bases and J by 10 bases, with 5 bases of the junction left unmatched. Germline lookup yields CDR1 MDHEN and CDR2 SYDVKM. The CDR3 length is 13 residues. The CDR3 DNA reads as TGTGCCAGCAGTCCTCCGACAGGGTCACCCCTCCACTTT. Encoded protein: CASSPPTGSPLHF.

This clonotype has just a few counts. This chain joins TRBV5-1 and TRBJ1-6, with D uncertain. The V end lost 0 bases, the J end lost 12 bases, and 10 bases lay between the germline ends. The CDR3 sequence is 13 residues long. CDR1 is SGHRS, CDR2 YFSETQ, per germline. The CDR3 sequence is CASSLGLLEPLHF. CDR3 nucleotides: TGCGCCAGCAGCTTGGGACTACTAGAACCCCTCCACTTT.

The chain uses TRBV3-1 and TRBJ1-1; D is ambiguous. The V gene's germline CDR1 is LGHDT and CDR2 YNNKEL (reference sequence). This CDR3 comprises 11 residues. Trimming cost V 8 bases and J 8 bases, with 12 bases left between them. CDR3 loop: CASCLGSEAFF. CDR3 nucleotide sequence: TGTGCCAGCTGCCTCGGCAGCGAAGCTTTCTTT. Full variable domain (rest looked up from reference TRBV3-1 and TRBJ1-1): DTAVSQTPKYLVTQMGNDKSIKCEQNLGHDTMYWYKQDSKKFLKIMFSYNNKELIINETVPNRFSPKSPDKAHLNLHINSLELGDSAVYFCASCLGSEAFFGQGTRLTVV.

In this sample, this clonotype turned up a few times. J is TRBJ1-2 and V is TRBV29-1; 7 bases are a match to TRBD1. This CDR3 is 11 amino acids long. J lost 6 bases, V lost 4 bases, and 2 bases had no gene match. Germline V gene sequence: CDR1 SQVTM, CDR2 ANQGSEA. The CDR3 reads CSVGQGHGYTF. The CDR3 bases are TGCAGCGTTGGACAGGGACATGGCTACACCTTC. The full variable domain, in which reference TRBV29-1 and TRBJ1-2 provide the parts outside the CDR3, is SAVISQKPSRDICQRGTSLTIQCQVDSQVTMMFWYRQQPGQSLTLIATANQGSEATYESGFVIDKFPISRPNLTFSTLTVSNMSPEDSSIYLCSVGQGHGYTFGSGTRLTVV.

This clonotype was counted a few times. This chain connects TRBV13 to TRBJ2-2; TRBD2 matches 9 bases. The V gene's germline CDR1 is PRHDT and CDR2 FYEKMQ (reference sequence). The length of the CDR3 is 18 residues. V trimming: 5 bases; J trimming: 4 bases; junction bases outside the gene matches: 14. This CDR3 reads CASSLTPRGLASTGELFF. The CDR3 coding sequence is TGTGCCAGCAGCCTGACGCCGCGAGGACTAGCGTCCACCGGGGAGCTGTTTTTT.

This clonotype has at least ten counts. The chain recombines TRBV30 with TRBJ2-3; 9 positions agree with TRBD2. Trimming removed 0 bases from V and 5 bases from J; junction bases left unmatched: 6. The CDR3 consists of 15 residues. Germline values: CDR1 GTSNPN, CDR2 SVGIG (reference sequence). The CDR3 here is CAWSVRAGGRDTQYF. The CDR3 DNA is TGTGCCTGGAGTGTACGGGCGGGGGGGCGAGATACGCAGTATTTT. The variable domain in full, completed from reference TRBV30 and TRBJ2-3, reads SQTIHQWPATLVQPVGSPLSLECTVEGTSNPNLYWYRQAAGRGLQLLFYSVGIGQISSEVPQNLSASRPQDRQFILSSKKLLLSDSGFYLCAWSVRAGGRDTQYFGPGTRLTVL.

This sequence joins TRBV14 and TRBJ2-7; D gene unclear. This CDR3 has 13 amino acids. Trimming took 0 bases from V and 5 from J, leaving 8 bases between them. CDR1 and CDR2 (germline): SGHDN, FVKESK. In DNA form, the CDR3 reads TGTGCCAGCAGCCAAGAAAGCGCTAACGAGCAGTACTTC. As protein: CASSQESANEQYF.

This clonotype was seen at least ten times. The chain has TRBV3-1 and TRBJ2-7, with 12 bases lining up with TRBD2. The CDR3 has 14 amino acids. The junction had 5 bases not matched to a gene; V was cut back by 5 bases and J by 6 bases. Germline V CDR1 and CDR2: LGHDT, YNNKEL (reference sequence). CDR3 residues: CASSSSGGAIEQYF. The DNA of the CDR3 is TGTGCCAGCAGCTCTAGCGGGGGGGCCATCGAGCAGTACTTC.

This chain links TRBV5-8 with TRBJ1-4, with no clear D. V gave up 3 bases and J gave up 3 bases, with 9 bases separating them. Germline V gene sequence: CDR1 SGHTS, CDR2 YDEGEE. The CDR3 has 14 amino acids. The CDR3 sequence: CASSSRRANEKLFF. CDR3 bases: TGTGCCAGCAGCTCTCGGCGAGCTAATGAAAAACTGTTTTTT.

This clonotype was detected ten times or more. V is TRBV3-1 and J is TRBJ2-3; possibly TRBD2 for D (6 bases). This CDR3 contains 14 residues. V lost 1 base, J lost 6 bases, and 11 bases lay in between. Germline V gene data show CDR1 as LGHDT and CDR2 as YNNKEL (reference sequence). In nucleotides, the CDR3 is TGTGCCAGCAGCCAAGCGTTTGGGAGGGATACGCAGTATTTT. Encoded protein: CASSQAFGRDTQYF.

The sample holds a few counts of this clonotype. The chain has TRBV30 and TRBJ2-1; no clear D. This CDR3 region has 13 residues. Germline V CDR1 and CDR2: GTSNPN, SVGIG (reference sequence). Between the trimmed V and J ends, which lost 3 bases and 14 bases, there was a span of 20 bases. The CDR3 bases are TGTGCCTGGAGCGCCGCTTTACGCGGAGTTGAGTTCTTC. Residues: CAWSAALRGVEFF.

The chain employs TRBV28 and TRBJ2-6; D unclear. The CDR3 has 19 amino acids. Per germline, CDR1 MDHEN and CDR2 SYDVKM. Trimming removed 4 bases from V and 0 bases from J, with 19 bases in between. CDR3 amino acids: CASSSPLSKVRSGANVLTF. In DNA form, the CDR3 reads TGTGCCAGCAGTTCCCCCCTTTCCAAAGTCCGCTCTGGGGCCAACGTCCTGACTTTC.

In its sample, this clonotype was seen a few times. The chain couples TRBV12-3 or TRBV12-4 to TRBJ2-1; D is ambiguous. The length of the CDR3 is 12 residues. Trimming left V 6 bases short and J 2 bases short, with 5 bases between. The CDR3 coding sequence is TGTGCCAGCAGGGCAACCTACAATGAGCAGTTCTTC. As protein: CASRATYNEQFF.

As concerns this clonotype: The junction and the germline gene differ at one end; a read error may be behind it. CDR3 bases: TGTGCCATCGGTGACAACTACGAGCAGTACTTC. Amino acids: CAIGDNYEQYF. The V and J genes are TRBV10-3 and TRBJ2-7; D is uncertain. The germline V gene encodes CDR1 ENHRY and CDR2 SYGVKD. This CDR3 is 11 amino acids long.